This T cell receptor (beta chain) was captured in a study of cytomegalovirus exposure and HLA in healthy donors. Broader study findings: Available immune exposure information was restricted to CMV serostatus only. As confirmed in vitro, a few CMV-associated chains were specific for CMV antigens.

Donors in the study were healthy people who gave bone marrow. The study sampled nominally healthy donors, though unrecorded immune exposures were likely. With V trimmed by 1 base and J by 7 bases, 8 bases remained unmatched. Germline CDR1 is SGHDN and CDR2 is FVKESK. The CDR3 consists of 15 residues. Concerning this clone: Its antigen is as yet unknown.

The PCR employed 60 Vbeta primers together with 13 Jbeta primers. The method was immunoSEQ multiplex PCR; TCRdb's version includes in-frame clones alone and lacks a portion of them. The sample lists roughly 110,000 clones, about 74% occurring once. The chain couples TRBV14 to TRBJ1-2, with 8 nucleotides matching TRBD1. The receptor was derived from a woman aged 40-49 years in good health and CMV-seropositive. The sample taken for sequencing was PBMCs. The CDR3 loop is CASSQVSGGAFGYTF. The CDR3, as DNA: TGTGCCAGCAGCCAAGTTTCAGGGGGCGCCTTTGGCTACACCTTC.